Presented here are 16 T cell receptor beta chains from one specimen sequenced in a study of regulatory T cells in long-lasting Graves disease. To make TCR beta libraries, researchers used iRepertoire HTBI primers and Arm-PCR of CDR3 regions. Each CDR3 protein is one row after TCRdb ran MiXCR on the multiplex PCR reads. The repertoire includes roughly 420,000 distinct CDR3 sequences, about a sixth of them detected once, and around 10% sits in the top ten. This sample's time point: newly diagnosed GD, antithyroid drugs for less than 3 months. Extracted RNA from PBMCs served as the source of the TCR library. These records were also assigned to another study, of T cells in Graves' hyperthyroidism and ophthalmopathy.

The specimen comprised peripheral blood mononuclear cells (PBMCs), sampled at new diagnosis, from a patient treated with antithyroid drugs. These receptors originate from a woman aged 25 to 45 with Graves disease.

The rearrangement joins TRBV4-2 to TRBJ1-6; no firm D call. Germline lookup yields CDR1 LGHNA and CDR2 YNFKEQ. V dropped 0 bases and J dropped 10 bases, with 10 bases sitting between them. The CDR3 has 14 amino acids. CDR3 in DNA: TGTGCCAGCAGCCAAGAATTAGCCGACTCACCCCTCCACTTT. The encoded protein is CASSQELADSPLHF.

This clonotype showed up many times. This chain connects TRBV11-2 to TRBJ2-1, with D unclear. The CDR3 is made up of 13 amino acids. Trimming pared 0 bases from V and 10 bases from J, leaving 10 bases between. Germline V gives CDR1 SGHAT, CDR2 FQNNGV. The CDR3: CASSLDQLEEQFF. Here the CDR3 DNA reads TGTGCCAGCAGCTTAGACCAGCTTGAAGAGCAGTTCTTC. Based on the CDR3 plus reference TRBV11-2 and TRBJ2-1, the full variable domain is EAGVAQSPRYKIIEKRQSVAFWCNPISGHATLYWYQQILGQGPKLLIQFQNNGVVDDSQLPKDRFSAERLKGVDSTLKIQPAKLEDSAVYLCASSLDQLEEQFFGPGTRLTVL.

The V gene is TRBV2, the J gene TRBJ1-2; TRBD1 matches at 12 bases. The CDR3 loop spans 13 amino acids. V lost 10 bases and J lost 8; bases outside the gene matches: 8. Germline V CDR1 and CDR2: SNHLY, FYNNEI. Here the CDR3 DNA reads TGTGCCACCACCGGGACAGGGGGCGGCGGCTACACCTTC. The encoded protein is CATTGTGGGGYTF.

This chain's CDR3 is CATSDSRTAVYEQYF. The CDR3 DNA reads as TGTGCCACCAGTGACTCTCGGACTGCGGTCTACGAGCAGTACTTC. The chain links TRBV24-1 to TRBJ2-7; a possible D gene is TRBD2 (5 bases). Germline values: CDR1 KGHDR, CDR2 SFDVKD. V was shortened by 4 bases and J by 3 bases, with 15 bases between the two germline ends. The CDR3 has 15 amino acids.

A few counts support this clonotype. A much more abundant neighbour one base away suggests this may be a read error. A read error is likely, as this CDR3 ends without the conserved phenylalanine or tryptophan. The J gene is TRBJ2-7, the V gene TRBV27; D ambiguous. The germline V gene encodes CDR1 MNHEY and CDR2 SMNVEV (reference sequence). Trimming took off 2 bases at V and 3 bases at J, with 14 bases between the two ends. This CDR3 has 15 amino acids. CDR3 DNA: TGTGCCAGCAGTTTAACACCGCATGGGGTCTACGAGCAGTACTCC. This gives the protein CASSLTPHGVYEQYS.

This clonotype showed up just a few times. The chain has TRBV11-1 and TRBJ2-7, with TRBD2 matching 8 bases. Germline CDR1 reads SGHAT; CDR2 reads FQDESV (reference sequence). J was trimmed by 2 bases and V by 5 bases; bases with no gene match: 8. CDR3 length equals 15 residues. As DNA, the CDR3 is TGTGCCAGCAGCCTGCTAACTAGCGGCCCCTACGAGCAGTACTTC. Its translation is CASSLLTSGPYEQYF. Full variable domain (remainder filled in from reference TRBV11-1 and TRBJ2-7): EAEVAQSPRYKITEKSQAVAFWCDPISGHATLYWYRQILGQGPELLVQFQDESVVDDSQLPKDRFSAERLKGVDSTLKIQPAELGDSAMYLCASSLLTSGPYEQYFGPGTRLTVT.

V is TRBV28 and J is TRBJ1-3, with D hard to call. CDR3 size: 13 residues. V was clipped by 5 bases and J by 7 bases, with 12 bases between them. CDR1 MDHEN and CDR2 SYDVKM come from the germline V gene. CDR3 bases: TGTGCCAGCAGTCCCACGGTATGGAACACCATATATTTT. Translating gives CASSPTVWNTIYF.

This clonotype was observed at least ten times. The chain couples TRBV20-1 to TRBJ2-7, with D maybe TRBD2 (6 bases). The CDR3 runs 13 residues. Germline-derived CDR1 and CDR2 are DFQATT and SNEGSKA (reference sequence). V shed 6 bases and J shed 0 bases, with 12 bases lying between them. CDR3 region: CSAARETSYEQYF. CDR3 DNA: TGCAGTGCAGCACGGGAGACCTCCTACGAGCAGTACTTC.

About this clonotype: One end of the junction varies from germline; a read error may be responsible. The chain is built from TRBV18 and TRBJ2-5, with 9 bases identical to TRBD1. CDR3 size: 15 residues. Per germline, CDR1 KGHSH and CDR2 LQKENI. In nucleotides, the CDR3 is TGTGCCAGCCCACCCTCGACAGGGGGGCAAGAGACCCAGTACTTC. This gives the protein CASPPSTGGQETQYF.

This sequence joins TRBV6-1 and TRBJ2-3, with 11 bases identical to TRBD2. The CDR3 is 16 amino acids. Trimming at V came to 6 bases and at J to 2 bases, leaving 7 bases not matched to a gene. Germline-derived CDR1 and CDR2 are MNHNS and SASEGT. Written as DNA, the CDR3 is TGTGCCAGCAGAGCCGGGACTAGCGGCTTCACAGATACGCAGTATTTT. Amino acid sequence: CASRAGTSGFTDTQYF.

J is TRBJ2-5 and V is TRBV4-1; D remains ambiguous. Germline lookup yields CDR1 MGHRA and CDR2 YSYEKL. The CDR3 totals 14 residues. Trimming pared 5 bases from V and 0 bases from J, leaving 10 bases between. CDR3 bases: TGCGCCAGCAGCTTCACGGCGTACCAAGAGACCCAGTACTTC. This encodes CASSFTAYQETQYF.

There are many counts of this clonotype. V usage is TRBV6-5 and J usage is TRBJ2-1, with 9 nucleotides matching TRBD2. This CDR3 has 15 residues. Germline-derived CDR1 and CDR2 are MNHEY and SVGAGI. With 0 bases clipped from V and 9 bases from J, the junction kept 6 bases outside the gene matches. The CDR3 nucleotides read TGTGCCAGCAGTTACTCTAGCGGGAGCTTAAGTGAGCAGTTCTTC. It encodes CASSYSSGSLSEQFF.

CDR3 amino acids: CATIRGPDQPQHF. CDR3 nucleotide sequence: TGTGCCACTATCAGGGGGCCGGATCAGCCCCAGCATTTT. The gene calls are TRBV28 and TRBJ1-5; 8 positions agree with TRBD1. The length of the CDR3 is 13 residues. Germline loops: CDR1 MDHEN, CDR2 SYDVKM. The V gene end was trimmed by 10 bases and the J gene end by 5 bases; junction bases not matched to a gene: 7.

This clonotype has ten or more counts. CDR3 nucleotides: TGTGCCAGCAGTTTCCTAGCGGGAGGCACAGATACGCAGTATTTT. It specifies CASSFLAGGTDTQYF. This chain connects TRBV12-3 or TRBV12-4 to TRBJ2-3; 10 positions match TRBD2. The junction had 1 base not matched to a gene; V was cut back by 3 bases and J by 1 base. There are 15 residues in the CDR3.

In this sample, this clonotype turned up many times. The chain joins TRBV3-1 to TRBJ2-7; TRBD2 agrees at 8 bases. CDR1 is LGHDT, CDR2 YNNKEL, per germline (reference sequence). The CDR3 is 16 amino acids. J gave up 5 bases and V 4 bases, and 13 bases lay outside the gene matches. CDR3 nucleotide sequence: TGTGCCAGCAGCCCATTAGAATCCCAGCGGGAGAACGAGCAGTACTTC. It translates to CASSPLESQRENEQYF.

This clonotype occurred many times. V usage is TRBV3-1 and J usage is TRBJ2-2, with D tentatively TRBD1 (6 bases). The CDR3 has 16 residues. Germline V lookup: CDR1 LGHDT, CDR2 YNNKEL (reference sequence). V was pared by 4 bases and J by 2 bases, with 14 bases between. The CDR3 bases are TGTGCCAGCAGCCTCCCGGGACAAGTTAACACCGGGGAGCTGTTTTTT. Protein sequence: CASSLPGQVNTGELFF.